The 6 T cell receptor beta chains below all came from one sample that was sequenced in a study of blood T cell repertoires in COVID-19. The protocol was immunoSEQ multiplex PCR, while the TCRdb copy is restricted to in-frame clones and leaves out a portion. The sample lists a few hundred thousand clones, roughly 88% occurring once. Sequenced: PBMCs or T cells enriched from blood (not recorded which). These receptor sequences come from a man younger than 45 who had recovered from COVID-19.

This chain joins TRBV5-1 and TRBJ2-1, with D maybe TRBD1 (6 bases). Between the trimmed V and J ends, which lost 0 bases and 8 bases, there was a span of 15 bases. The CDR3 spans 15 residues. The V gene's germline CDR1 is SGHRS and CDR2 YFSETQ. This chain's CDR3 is CASSLGQGRLDEQFF. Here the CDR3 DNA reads TGCGCCAGCAGCTTGGGTCAGGGGCGTCTCGATGAGCAGTTCTTC.

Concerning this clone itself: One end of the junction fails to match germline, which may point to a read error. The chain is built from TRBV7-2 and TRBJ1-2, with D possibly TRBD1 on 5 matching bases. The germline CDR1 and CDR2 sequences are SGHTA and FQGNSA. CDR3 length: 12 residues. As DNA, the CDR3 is TGTGCCAGCAGCCAACAATGGGGCCCCAAAATCTTC. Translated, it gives CASSQQWGPKIF.

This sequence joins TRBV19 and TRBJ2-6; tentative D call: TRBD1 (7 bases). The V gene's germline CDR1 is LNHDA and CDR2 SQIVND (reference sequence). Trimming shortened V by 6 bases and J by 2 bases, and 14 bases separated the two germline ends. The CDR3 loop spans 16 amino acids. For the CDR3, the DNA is TGTGCCAGTAGAAAGTCAGGGGGGACTGGGGCCAACGTCCTGACTTTC. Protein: CASRKSGGTGANVLTF.

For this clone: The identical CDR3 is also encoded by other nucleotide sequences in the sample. CDR3 DNA: TGTGCCAGCAGCGCGGGACAGGGTAGGAACACCATATATTTT. Its protein is CASSAGQGRNTIYF. The chain has TRBV9 and TRBJ1-3, with 9 bases matching TRBD1. This CDR3 has 14 residues. V was clipped by 3 bases and J by 7 bases; unmatched bases: 5. Germline V gives CDR1 SGDLS, CDR2 YYNGEE. Full variable domain (outside the CDR3, taken from reference TRBV9 and TRBJ1-3): DSGVTQTPKHLITATGQRVTLRCSPRSGDLSVYWYQQSLDQGLQFLIQYYNGEERAKGNILERFSAQQFPDLHSELNLSSLELGDSALYFCASSAGQGRNTIYFGEGSWLTVV.

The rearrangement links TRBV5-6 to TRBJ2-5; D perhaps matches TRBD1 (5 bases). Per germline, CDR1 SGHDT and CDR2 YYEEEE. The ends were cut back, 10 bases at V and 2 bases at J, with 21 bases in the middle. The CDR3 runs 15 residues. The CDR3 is CAFCSWGGAQETQYF. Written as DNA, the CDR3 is TGTGCCTTTTGTTCTTGGGGCGGAGCTCAAGAGACCCAGTACTTC. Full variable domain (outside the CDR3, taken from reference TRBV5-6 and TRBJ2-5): DAGVTQSPTHLIKTRGQQVTLRCSPKSGHDTVSWYQQALGQGPQFIFQYYEEEERQRGNFPDRFSGHQFPNYSSELNVNALLLGDSALYLCAFCSWGGAQETQYFGPGTRLLVL.

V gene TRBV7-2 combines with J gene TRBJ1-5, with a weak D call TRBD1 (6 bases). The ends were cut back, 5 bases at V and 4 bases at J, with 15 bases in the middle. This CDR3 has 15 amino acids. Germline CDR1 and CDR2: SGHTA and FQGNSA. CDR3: CASSAHPTGNQPQHF. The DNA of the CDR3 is TGTGCCAGCAGCGCTCACCCAACAGGGAATCAGCCCCAGCATTTT.